This entry lists 7 T cell receptor beta chains sequenced from one sample in a study of CD8+CD57+ T cells in acquired aplastic anemia (dated by TCRdb to about 2018). TCRdb records Illumina HiSeq 2000 as the sequencer. Genomic DNA was used as template for profiling of TCR beta VDJ combinations and CDR3 sequences. TCRdb's own reprocessing of the public reads used fastp at Q25 and MiXCR and kept productive beta chains. Rows are combined by CDR3 protein, so each entry shows the most common genes and DNA. The sample contains 250,000 to 350,000 distinct CDR3 sequences, approximately 57% of them found a single time. The ten largest account for around 1.2% of the sample. Flow cytometry had shown CD8+CD57+ cell expansion in the patients selected for sequencing. The sample taken for sequencing was sorted CD4+, CD8+, or CD8+CD57+ T cells (not recorded which) from PBMCs. The receptors come from a human donor with aplastic anemia.

This clonotype was found a few times. The chain is built from TRBV7-3 and TRBJ2-3; a possible D gene is TRBD1 (5 bases). Between the trimmed V and J ends, which lost 3 bases and 0 bases, there was a span of 13 bases. The germline gives CDR1 SGHTA, CDR2 FQGTGA. CDR3 length: 16 residues. The CDR3 sequence is CASSFSRALSTDTQYF. The CDR3 bases are TGTGCCAGCAGCTTTAGCAGGGCGTTAAGCACAGATACGCAGTATTTT.

V usage is TRBV11-2 and J usage is TRBJ2-7; D might be TRBD2 (5 bases). This CDR3 is built from 13 residues. Trimming left V 1 base short and J 3 bases short, with 7 bases between. From germline, CDR1 is SGHAT and CDR2 FQNNGV. CDR3 sequence (DNA): TGTGCCAGCAGCTTAGGGGAGCTCTACGAGCAGTACTTC. This codes for CASSLGELYEQYF.

This clonotype was detected many times. The rearrangement joins TRBV4-2 to TRBJ1-1; tentatively, D is TRBD1 (5 bases). Germline V lookup: CDR1 LGHNA, CDR2 YNFKEQ. Deletions cut 3 bases from V and 7 bases from J, with 12 bases between. This CDR3 is 13 amino acids long. CDR3 residues: CASSHQQAREAFF. The CDR3 DNA sequence: TGTGCCAGCAGCCATCAACAGGCCCGTGAAGCTTTCTTT.

This clonotype was seen a single time. A read error may account for a junction end that differs from germline. This chain connects TRBV3-1 to TRBJ2-1; weak D call: TRBD2 (5 bases). The CDR3 has 14 amino acids. Per the germline V gene, CDR1 is LGHDT and CDR2 is YNNKEL (reference sequence). DNA of the CDR3: TGTGCCAGCAGCCCTTCGGGGATCCAAGAGACCCAGCTCTTC. It encodes CASSPSGIQETQLF.

CDR3 sequence: CASSLWGAREKLFF. The CDR3 DNA reads TGTGCCAGCAGCTTGTGGGGGGCTCGAGAAAAACTGTTTTTT. The chain has TRBV5-5 and TRBJ1-4; a possible D gene is TRBD1 (6 bases). Germline V gene lookup returns CDR1 SGHKS and CDR2 YYEKEE (reference sequence). This CDR3 is 14 amino acids long. V lost 1 base, J lost 8 bases, and 12 bases lay in between. The whole variable domain, remainder taken from reference TRBV5-5 and TRBJ1-4, is DAGVTQSPTHLIKTRGQQVTLRCSPISGHKSVSWYQQVLGQGPQFIFQYYEKEERGRGNFPDRFSARQFPNYSSELNVNALLLGDSALYLCASSLWGAREKLFFGSGTQLSVL.

This sequence joins TRBV7-8 and TRBJ1-2, with TRBD1 identical over 9 bases. CDR3 length equals 17 residues. The germline CDR1 and CDR2 sequences are SGHVS and FQNEAQ. With V trimmed by 1 base and J by 4 bases, 10 bases remained unmatched. The DNA for the CDR3 is TGTGCCAGCAGCTTAGGGACAGGGGAGGCCTTAGTCTATGGCTACACCTTC. This sequence encodes CASSLGTGEALVYGYTF.

The chain employs TRBV9 and TRBJ1-3; D is ambiguous. Trimming removed 0 bases from V and 2 bases from J, with 6 bases in between. Germline V gives CDR1 SGDLS, CDR2 YYNGEE. The CDR3 runs to 14 residues. CDR3 nucleotide sequence: TGTGCCAGCAGCGTAGCAGCTACTGGAAACACCATATATTTT. Encoded protein: CASSVAATGNTIYF.